This T cell receptor (beta chain) emerged from a study of cytomegalovirus exposure and HLA in healthy donors. Turning to the study itself: Unique TCRs numbering roughly 85 million, obtained from HLA-typed donors, made up an early data release.

PCR primers comprised 60 Vbeta and 13 Jbeta primers. Sequenced by immunoSEQ multiplex PCR; TCRdb stores in-frame clones only, minus some. The sample lists under 200,000 clones, roughly 78% seen once, with 1% in the top ten. Comment on this clone: The antigen is not known.

General study results and limits: Published work reported that the classifier diagnosed cytomegalovirus status with high specificity and sensitivity.

The CDR3 contains 14 residues. The trim removed 6 bases at V and 8 bases at J, leaving 13 bases unmatched. Germline V lookup: CDR1 SQVTM, CDR2 ANQGSEA. The chain has TRBV29-1 and TRBJ1-2; 9 nucleotides line up with TRBD1. The sample consisted of PBMCs. The sequence was collected from a woman between 45 and 65 years old in good health and CMV-seropositive. The CDR3 is CSVNRGQGVRGYTF. CDR3 bases: TGCAGCGTCAACCGGGGACAGGGAGTCCGGGGCTACACCTTC.